One T cell receptor beta chain is described in this entry. These data come from a study of control samples from healthy donors and cancer patients. Here immunoSEQ multiplex PCR was the method, and the copy in TCRdb shows in-frame clones only, minus some. Of about 160,000 clones listed, approximately 94% are singletons. The clonotype was recovered from a man aged 55 to 70 with colorectal cancer. Sequencing input: PBMCs.

In DNA, the CDR3 is TGTGCCAGCAGCTTAGGACTTGACAATGAGCAGTTCTTC. Translating it yields CASSLGLDNEQFF. The chain is built from TRBV11-2 and TRBJ2-1; D ambiguous. Trimming removed 1 base at V and 5 bases at J, with 6 bases between. CDR1 and CDR2 (germline): SGHAT, FQNNGV. CDR3 length: 13 amino acids.